This TCR beta chain derives from a study of blood T cell repertoires in COVID-19. Overall study: Samples came from the United States, Italy and Spain, spanning acute and convalescent COVID-19. PBMCs, B-cell-depleted T cells, or T cells provided the cDNA or gDNA that made up the material.

The CDR3 runs to 16 residues. Per germline, CDR1 MGHDK and CDR2 SYGVNS. V was pared by 5 bases and J by 7 bases, with 23 bases between. Original processing methods: Estimation of nucleated cell counts was performed using reference gene primer amplification. Here immunoSEQ multiplex PCR was the method, and the copy in TCRdb shows in-frame clones only, minus some. The DNA gave D and trimming, while V, J and clone size come from that table. Counted here are 250,000 to 350,000 clones, about nine tenths occurring once; the ten biggest clones make up roughly 2%. Sequencing was carried out using peripheral blood. This clonotype originated in a man younger than 35 with active or convalescent COVID-19. The chain carries TRBV25-1 and TRBJ2-5, with D possibly matching TRBD2 (6 bases). The CDR3 bases are TGTGCCAGCAGTCCTCGGAGGGCCGGACCGCAGGGGACCCAGTACTTC. As protein: CASSPRRAGPQGTQYF. Combining the CDR3 with reference TRBV25-1 and TRBJ2-5 gives the whole variable domain EADIYQTPRYLVIGTGKKITLECSQTMGHDKMYWYQQDPGMELHLIHYSYGVNSTEKGDLSSESTVSRIRTEHFPLTLESARPSHTSQYLCASSPRRAGPQGTQYFGPGTRLLVL.